One sample yielded the 5 T cell receptor beta chains listed below, sequenced in a study of beta chain features in type 1 diabetes. Since all of the isolated RNA was reverse transcribed, expressed TCRB transcripts were what got sequenced. Clones were read by immunoSEQ multiplex PCR, and TCRdb kept only the in-frame ones, dropping some. The data contain hundreds of thousands of clones, about 15% of them singletons. Study-level findings and limits: In every one of the four CD4+ subsets, TCRB CDR3s were moderately but significantly shorter in Type 1 diabetes patients.

The antigens of these receptors remain unknown. The specimen was naive CD4+ T cells from blood. The receptors were sampled from a man aged 18 to 35 with type 1 diabetes.

The V and J genes are TRBV28 and TRBJ2-3, with D possibly TRBD1 on 5 matching bases. Germline V gene lookup returns CDR1 MDHEN and CDR2 SYDVKM. The CDR3 extends over 13 amino acids. V was trimmed by 2 bases and J by 6 bases, leaving 9 bases between them. The CDR3 here is CASSLQGSDTQYF. In DNA form, the CDR3 reads TGTGCCAGCAGTTTACAGGGTTCTGATACGCAGTATTTT.

In this sample, this clone turned up a few times. This chain links TRBV5-1 with TRBJ2-2; maybe TRBD1 (5 bases). The CDR3 contains 14 residues. Germline V gene sequence: CDR1 SGHRS, CDR2 YFSETQ. V lost 0 bases, J lost 7 bases, and 10 bases lay in between. CDR3 region: CASSLEAQGGELFF. The CDR3, as DNA: TGCGCCAGCAGCTTGGAGGCTCAGGGCGGGGAGCTGTTTTTT.

This rearrangement joins TRBV4-1 to TRBJ1-2; 10 bases align to TRBD1. The J segment lost 7 bases and the V segment lost 0 bases, leaving 5 bases of the junction unmatched. There are 15 residues in the CDR3. Germline CDR1 reads MGHRA; CDR2 reads YSYEKL. The CDR3: CASSQEGQGHVGYTF. CDR3 sequence (DNA): TGCGCCAGCAGCCAAGAGGGACAGGGGCATGTTGGCTACACCTTC.

The rearrangement uses TRBV5-1 and TRBJ2-6; 8 nucleotides match TRBD2. Germline assignment: CDR1 SGHRS and CDR2 YFSETQ. Trimming removed 3 bases from V and 1 base from J; junction bases left unmatched: 6. The CDR3 length is 17 residues. This chain's CDR3 is CASSYAGGGSGANVLTF. The CDR3 bases are TGCGCCAGCAGCTACGCCGGGGGGGGATCTGGGGCCAACGTCCTGACTTTC.

This clone appeared a few times. For the CDR3, the DNA is TGTGCCACCAGCAGAGATCTTCAGAATCAGCCCCAGCATTTT. Translating gives CATSRDLQNQPQHF. The genes are TRBV15 and TRBJ1-5, with D unclear. The ends were cut back, 0 bases at V and 4 bases at J, with 7 bases in the middle. Germline V CDR1 and CDR2: LNHNV, YYDKDF (reference sequence). CDR3 length: 14 amino acids.